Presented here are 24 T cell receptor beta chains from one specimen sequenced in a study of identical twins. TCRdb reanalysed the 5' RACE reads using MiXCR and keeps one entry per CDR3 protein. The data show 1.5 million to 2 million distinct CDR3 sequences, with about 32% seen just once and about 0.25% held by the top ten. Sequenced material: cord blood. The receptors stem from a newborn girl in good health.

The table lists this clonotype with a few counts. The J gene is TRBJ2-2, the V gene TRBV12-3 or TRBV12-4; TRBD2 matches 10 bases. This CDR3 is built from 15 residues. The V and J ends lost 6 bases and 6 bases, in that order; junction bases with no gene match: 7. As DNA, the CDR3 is TGTGCCAGCAGACTAGCGGGATTTGAGGCCGGGGAGCTGTTTTTT. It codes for CASRLAGFEAGELFF.

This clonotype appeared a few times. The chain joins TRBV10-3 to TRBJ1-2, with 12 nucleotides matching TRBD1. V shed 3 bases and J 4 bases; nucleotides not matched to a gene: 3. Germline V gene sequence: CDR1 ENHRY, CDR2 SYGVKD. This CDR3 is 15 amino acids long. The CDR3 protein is CAISDGTGGGYGYTF. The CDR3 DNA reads TGTGCCATCAGTGATGGGACAGGGGGCGGCTATGGCTACACCTTC.

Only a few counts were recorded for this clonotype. The CDR3 protein is CASSNSGLAKNIQYF. DNA for the CDR3: TGTGCCAGTAGTAACAGTGGGCTAGCCAAAAACATTCAGTACTTC. The chain carries TRBV19 and TRBJ2-4; D not resolved. Germline assignment: CDR1 LNHDA and CDR2 SQIVND (reference sequence). This CDR3 has 15 amino acids. Trimming removed 4 bases from V and 0 bases from J, with 10 bases in between.

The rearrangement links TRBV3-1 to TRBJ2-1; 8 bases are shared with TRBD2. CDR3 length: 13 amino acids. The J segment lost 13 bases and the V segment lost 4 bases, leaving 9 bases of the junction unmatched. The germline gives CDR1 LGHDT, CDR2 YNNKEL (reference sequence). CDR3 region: CASSPREGETQFF. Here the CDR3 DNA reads TGTGCCAGCAGCCCCCGGGAGGGAGAGACCCAGTTCTTC.

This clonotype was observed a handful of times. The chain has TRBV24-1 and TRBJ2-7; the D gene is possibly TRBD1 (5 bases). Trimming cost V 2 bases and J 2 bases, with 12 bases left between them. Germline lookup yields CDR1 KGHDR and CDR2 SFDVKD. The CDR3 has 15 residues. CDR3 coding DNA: TGTGCCACCAGTGATTACAGGACACCTACCTACGAGCAGTACTTC. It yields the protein CATSDYRTPTYEQYF.

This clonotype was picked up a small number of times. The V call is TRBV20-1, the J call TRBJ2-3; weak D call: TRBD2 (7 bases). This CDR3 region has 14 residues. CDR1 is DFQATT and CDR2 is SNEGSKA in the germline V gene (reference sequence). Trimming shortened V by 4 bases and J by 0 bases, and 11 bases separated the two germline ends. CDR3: CSANGRGSTDTQYF. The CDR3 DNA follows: TGCAGTGCTAATGGGAGGGGGAGCACAGATACGCAGTATTTT.

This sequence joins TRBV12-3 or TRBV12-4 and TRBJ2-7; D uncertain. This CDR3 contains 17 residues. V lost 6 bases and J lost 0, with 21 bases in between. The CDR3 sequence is CASSLRWKSTSSYEQYF. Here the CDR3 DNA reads TGTGCCAGCAGCTTACGCTGGAAAAGCACATCCTCCTACGAGCAGTACTTC.

CDR3 sequence (DNA): TGTGCCAGCGGGACCTTATGGGCGCGGAACACTGAAGCTTTCTTT. Protein: CASGTLWARNTEAFF. The V call is TRBV28, the J call TRBJ1-1; the D gene is possibly TRBD1 (5 bases). CDR1 and CDR2 (germline): MDHEN, SYDVKM. There are 15 residues in the CDR3. V was clipped by 8 bases and J by 1 base, with 17 bases between them.

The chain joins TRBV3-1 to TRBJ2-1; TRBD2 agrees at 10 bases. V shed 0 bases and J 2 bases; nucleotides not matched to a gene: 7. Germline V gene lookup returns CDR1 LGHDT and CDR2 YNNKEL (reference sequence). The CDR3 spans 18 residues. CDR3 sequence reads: CASSQEGGSGGPYNEQFF. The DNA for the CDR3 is TGTGCCAGCAGCCAAGAGGGGGGTAGCGGGGGGCCCTACAATGAGCAGTTCTTC.

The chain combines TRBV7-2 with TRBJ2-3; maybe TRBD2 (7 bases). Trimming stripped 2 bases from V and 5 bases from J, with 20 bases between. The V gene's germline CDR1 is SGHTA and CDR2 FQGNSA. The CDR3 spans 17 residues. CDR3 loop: CASSLWGGPLSVDTQYF. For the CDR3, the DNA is TGTGCCAGCAGCTTATGGGGGGGGCCTCTGAGTGTAGATACGCAGTATTTT.

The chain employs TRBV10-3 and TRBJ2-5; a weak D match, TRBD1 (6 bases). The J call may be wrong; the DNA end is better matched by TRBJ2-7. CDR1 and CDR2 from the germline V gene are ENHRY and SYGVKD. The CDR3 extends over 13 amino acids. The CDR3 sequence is CAIMPTGRGEQYF. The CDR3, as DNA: TGTGCCATCATGCCAACAGGGCGAGGCGAGCAGTACTTC.

CDR3 sequence: CASSLMGGPGDEQYF. The CDR3 nucleotides read TGCGCCAGCAGCTTGATGGGCGGGCCTGGAGACGAGCAGTACTTC. The chain combines TRBV5-1 with TRBJ2-7, with a possible D match to TRBD2 (5 bases). V lost 1 base, J lost 5 bases, and 16 bases lay in between. The CDR3 totals 15 residues. Germline CDR1 and CDR2: SGHRS and YFSETQ.

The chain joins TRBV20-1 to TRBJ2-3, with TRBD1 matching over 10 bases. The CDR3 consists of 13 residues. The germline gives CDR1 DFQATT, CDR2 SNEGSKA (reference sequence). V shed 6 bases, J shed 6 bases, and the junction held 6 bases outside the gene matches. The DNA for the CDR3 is TGCAGTGCCTTCGGACAGGGGGGCGATACGCAGTATTTT. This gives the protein CSAFGQGGDTQYF.

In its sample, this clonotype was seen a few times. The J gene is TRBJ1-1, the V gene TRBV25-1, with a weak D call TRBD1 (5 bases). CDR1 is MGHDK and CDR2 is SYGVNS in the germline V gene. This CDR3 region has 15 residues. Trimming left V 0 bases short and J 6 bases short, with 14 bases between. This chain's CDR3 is CASSEYRVREAEAFF. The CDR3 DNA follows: TGTGCCAGCAGTGAATATAGGGTCAGGGAGGCTGAAGCTTTCTTT.

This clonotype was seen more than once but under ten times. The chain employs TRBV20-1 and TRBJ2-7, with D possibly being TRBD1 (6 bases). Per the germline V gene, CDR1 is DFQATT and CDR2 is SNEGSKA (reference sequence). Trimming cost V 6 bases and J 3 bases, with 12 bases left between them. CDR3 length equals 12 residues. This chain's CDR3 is CSAPDRFYEQYF. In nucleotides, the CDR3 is TGCAGTGCCCCCGACAGGTTCTACGAGCAGTACTTC.

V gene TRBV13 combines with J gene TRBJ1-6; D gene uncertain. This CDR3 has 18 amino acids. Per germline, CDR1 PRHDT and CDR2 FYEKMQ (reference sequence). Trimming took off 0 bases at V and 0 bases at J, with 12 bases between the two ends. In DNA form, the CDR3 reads TGTGCCAGCAGCTTAGGGGCATTCCCCAGCTCCTATAATTCACCCCTCCACTTT. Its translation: CASSLGAFPSSYNSPLHF.

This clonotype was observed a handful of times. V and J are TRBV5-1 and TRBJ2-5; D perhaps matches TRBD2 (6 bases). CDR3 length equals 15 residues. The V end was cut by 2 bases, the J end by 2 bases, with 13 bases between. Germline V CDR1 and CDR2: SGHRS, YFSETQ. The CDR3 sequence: CASSLGIAAQETQYF. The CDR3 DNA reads TGCGCCAGCAGCTTAGGAATAGCGGCTCAAGAGACCCAGTACTTC.

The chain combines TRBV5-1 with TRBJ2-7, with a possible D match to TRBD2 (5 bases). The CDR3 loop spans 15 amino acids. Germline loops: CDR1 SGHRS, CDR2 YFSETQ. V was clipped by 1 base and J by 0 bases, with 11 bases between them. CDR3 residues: CASSLSLGSSYEQYF. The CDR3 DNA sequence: TGCGCCAGCAGCTTGTCGCTAGGGAGCTCCTACGAGCAGTACTTC.

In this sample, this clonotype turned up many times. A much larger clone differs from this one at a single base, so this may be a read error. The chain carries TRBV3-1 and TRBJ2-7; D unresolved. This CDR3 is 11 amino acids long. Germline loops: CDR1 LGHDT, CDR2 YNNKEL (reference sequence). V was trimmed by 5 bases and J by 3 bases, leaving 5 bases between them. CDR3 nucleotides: TGTGCCAGCAGCGTCTACTACGAGCAGTACTTC. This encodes CASSVYYEQYF.

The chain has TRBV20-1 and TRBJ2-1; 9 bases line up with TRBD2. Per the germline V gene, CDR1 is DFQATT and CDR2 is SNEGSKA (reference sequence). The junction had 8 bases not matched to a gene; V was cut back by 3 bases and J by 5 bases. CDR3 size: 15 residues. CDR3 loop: CSASRLAESNNEQFF. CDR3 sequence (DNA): TGCAGTGCTAGCAGACTAGCGGAGAGCAACAATGAGCAGTTCTTC.

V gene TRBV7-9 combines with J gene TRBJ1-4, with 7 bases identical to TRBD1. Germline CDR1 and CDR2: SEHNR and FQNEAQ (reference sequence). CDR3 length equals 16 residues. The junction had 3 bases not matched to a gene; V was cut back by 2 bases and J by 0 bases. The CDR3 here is CASSLRGTATNEKLFF. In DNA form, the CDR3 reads TGTGCCAGCAGCTTACGCGGGACAGCAACTAATGAAAAACTGTTTTTT.

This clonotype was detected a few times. The CDR3 DNA follows: TGCGCCAGCAGCTTGGAAGGGGGCCACACAGATACGCAGTATTTT. Encoded protein: CASSLEGGHTDTQYF. This chain uses TRBV5-1 with TRBJ2-3; 7 bases are shared with TRBD1. V shed 0 bases and J 2 bases; nucleotides not matched to a gene: 3. The CDR3 loop spans 15 amino acids. Germline V CDR1 and CDR2: SGHRS, YFSETQ.

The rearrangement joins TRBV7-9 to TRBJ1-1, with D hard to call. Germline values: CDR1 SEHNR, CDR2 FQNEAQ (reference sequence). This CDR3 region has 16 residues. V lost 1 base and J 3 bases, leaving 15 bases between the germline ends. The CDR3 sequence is CASSLGEGSKDTEAFF. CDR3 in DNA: TGTGCCAGCAGCTTAGGAGAGGGATCCAAGGACACTGAAGCTTTCTTT.

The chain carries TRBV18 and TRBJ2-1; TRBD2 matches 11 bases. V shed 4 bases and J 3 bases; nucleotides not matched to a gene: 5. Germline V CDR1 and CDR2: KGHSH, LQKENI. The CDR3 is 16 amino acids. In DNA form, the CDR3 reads TGTGCCAGCTCACTATTGACTAGCGGGGACTACAATGAGCAGTTCTTC. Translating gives CASSLLTSGDYNEQFF.